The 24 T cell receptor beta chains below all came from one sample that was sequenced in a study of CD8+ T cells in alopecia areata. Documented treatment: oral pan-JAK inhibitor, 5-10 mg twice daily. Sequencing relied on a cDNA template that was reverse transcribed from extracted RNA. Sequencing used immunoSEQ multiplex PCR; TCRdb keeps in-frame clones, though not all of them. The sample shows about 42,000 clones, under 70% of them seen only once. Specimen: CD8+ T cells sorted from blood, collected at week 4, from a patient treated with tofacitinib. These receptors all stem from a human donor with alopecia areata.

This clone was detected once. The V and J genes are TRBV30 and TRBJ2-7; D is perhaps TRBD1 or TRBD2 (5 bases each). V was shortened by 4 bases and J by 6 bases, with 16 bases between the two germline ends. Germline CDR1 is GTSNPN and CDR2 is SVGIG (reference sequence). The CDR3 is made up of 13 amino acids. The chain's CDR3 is CAWNLVPGSEQYF. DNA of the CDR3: TGTGCCTGGAATCTGGTTCCAGGGAGCGAGCAGTACTTC.

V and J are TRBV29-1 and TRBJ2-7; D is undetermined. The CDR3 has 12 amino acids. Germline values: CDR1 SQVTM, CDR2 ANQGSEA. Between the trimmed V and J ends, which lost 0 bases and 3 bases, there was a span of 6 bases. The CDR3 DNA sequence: TGCAGCGTTGAAGAAGGGAACTACGAGCAGTACTTC. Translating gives CSVEEGNYEQYF.

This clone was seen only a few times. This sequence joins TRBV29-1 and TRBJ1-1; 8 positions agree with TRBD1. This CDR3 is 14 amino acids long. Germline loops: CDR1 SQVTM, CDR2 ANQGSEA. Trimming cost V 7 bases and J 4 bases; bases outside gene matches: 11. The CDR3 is CSALTGDVSTEAFF. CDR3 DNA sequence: TGCAGCGCACTGACAGGGGACGTTAGCACTGAAGCTTTCTTT.

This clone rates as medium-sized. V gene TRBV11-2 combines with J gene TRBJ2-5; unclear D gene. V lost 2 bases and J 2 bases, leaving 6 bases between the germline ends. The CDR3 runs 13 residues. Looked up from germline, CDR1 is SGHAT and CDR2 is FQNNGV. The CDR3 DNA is TGTGCCAGCAGCTTATGGCGACAAGAGACCCAGTACTTC. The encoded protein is CASSLWRQETQYF.

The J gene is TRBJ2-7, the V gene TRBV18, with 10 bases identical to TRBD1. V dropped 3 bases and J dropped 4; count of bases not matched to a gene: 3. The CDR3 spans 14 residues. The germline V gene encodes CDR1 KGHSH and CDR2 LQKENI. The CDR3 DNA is TGTGCCAGCTCACCTTCGGGACAGGGGTACGAGCAGTACTTC. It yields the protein CASSPSGQGYEQYF. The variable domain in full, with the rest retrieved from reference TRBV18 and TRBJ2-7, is NAGVMQNPRHLVRRRGQEARLRCSPMKGHSHVYWYRQLPEEGLKFMVYLQKENIIDESGMPKERFSAEFPKEGPSILRIQQVVRGDSAAYFCASSPSGQGYEQYFGPGTRLTVT.

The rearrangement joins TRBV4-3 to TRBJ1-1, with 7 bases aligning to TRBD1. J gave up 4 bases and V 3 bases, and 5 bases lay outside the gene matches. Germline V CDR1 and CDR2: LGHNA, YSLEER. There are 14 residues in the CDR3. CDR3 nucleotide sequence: TGCGCCAGCAGCCATGGACAGGAGGCCACTGAAGCTTTCTTT. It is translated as CASSHGQEATEAFF.

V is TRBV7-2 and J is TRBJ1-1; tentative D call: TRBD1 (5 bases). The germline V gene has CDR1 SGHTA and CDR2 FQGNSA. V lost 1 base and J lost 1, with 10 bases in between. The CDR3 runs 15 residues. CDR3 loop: CASSLDGGTNTEAFF. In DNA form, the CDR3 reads TGTGCCAGCAGCTTAGATGGGGGAACGAACACTGAAGCTTTCTTT.

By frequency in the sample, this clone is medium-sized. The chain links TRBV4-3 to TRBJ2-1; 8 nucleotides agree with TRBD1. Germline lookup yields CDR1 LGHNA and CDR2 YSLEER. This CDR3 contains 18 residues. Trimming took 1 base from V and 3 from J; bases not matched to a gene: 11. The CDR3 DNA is TGCGCCAGCAGCCAAGGGGGTAGTGCAGGGGGCCTCTACAATGAGCAGTTCTTC. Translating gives CASSQGGSAGGLYNEQFF.

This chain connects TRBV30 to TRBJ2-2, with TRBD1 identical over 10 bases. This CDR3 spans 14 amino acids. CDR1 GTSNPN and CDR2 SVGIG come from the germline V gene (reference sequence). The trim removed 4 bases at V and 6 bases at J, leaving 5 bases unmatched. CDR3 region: CAWTGTGVSGELFF. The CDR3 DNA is TGTGCCTGGACCGGGACAGGGGTGTCCGGGGAGCTGTTTTTT.

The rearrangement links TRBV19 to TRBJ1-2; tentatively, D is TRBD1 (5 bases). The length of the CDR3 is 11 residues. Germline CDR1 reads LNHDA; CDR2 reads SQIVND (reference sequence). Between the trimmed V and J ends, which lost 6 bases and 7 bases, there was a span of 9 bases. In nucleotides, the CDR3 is TGTGCCAGTAGCCCAGGGTTTGGCTACACCTTC. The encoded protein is CASSPGFGYTF. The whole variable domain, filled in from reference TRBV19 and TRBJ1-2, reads DGGITQSPKYLFRKEGQNVTLSCEQNLNHDAMYWYRQDPGQGLRLIYYSQIVNDFQKGDIAEGYSVSREKKESFPLTVTSAQKNPTAFYLCASSPGFGYTFGSGTRLTVV.

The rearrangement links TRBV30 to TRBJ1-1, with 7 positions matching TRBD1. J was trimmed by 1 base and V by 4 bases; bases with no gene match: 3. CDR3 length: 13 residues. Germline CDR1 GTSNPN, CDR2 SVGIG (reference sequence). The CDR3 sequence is CAWKEGANTEAFF. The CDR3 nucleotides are TGTGCCTGGAAGGAGGGGGCGAACACTGAAGCTTTCTTT.

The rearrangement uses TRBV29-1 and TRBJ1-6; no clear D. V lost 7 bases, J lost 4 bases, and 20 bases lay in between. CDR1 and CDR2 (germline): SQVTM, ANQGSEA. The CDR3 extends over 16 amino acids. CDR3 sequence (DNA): TGCAGCGACGCCCCACGCGAGTACATATATAATTCACCCCTCCACTTT. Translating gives CSDAPREYIYNSPLHF.

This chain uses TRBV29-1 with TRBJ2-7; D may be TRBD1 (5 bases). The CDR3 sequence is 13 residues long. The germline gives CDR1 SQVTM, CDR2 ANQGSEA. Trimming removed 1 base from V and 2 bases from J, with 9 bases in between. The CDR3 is CSVEGQQAYEQYF. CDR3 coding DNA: TGCAGCGTTGAAGGACAGCAAGCCTACGAGCAGTACTTC.

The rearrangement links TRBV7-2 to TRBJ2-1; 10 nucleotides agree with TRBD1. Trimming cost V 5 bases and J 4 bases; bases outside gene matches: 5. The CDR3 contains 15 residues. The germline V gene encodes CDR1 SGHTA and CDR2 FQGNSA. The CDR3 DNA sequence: TGTGCCAGCAGCCTAGGGACAGGGGAGTACAATGAGCAGTTCTTC. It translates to CASSLGTGEYNEQFF.

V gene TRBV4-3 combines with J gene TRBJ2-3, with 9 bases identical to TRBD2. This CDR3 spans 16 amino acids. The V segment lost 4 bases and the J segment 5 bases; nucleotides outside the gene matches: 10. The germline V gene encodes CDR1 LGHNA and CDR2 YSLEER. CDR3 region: CASSRVWAGGKDTQYF. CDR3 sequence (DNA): TGCGCCAGCAGCCGCGTCTGGGCGGGGGGGAAAGATACGCAGTATTTT.

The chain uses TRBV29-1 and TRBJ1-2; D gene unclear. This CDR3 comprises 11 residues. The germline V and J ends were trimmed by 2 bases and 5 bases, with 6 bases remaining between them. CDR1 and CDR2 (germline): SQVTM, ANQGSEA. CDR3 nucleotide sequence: TGCAGCGTTGAACAGGCTTATGGCTACACCTTC. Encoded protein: CSVEQAYGYTF.

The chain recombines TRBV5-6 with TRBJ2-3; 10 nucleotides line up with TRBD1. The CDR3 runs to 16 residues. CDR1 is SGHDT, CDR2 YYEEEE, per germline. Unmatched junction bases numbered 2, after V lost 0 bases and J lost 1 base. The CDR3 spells CASSLGDRGGTDTQYF. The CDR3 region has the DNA TGTGCCAGCAGCTTGGGGGACAGGGGCGGCACAGATACGCAGTATTTT. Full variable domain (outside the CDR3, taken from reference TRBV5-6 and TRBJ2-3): DAGVTQSPTHLIKTRGQQVTLRCSPKSGHDTVSWYQQALGQGPQFIFQYYEEEERQRGNFPDRFSGHQFPNYSSELNVNALLLGDSALYLCASSLGDRGGTDTQYFGPGTRLTVL.

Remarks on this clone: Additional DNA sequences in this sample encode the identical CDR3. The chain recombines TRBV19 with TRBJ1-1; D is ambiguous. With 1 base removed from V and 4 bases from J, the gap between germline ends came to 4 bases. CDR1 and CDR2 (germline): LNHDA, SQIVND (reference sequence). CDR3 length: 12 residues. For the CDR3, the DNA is TGTGCCAGTAGTATAGGGCGCACTGAAGCTTTCTTT. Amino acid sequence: CASSIGRTEAFF.

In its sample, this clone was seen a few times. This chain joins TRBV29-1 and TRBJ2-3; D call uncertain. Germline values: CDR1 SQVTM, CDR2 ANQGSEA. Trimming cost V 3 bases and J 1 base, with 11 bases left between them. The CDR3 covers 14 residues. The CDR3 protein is CSVEVRLGTDTQYF. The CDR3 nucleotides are TGCAGCGTTGAGGTTCGGCTAGGCACAGATACGCAGTATTTT.

CDR3 amino acids: CASSVGFPGTEAFF. DNA of the CDR3: TGTGCCAGCAGCGTGGGATTTCCAGGCACTGAAGCTTTCTTT. This sequence joins TRBV9 and TRBJ1-1; the D is unclear. The CDR3 consists of 14 residues. With 2 bases removed from V and 4 bases from J, the gap between germline ends came to 12 bases. CDR1 and CDR2 (germline): SGDLS, YYNGEE.

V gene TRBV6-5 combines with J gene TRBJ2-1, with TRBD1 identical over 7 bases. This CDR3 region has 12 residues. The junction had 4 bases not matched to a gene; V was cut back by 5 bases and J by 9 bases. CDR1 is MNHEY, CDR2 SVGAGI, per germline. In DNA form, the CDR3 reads TGTGCCAGCAGTAGACAGGGTAGTGAGCAGTTCTTC. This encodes CASSRQGSEQFF.

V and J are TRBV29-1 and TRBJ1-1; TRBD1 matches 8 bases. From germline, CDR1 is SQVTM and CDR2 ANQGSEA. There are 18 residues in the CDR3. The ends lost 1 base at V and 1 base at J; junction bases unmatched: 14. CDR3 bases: TGCAGCGTTGAAGGCGTCAGGGGGCCCACAACTACGAACACTGAAGCTTTCTTT. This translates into CSVEGVRGPTTTNTEAFF.

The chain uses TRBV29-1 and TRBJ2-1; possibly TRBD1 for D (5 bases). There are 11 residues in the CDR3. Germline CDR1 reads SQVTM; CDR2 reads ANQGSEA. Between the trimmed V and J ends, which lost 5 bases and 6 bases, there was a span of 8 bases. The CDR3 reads CSVPRANEQFF. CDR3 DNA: TGCAGCGTTCCCAGGGCCAATGAGCAGTTCTTC.

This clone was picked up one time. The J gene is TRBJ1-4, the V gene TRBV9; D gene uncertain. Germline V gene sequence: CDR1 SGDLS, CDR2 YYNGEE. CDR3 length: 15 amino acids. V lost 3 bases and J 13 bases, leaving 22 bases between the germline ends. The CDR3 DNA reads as TGTGCCAGCAGCGAAGGATCGGGCCCTTTTAAAGGACTGTTTTTT. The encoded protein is CASSEGSGPFKGLFF.